These 26 T cell receptor beta chains originate from one sample sequenced in a study of T cell repertoires in cytomegalovirus infection. These receptors are not linked to any known antigen. TCRdb reprocessed the reads with MiXCR, giving one entry per CDR3 protein. This table holds around 71,000 distinct CDR3 sequences, approximately 22% found once. The material sequenced was CD8+ T cells from cultured PBMCs, taken from culture after CMV antigen stimulation. These receptors all stem from a human donor in good health (CMV status not recorded). Some clones in this sample may be carry-over from other donors' samples.

This clonotype has a handful of counts. The chain couples TRBV7-9 to TRBJ1-5, with D unclear. The CDR3 runs to 13 residues. Germline loops: CDR1 SEHNR, CDR2 FQNEAQ (reference sequence). V lost 1 base to trimming and J lost 1 base, with 2 bases between them. The CDR3 region has the DNA TGTGCCAGCAGCTTAGAAAGCAATCAGCCCCAGCATTTT. Translated, it gives CASSLESNQPQHF.

Only a few counts were recorded for this clonotype. The chain joins TRBV7-2 to TRBJ1-1; perhaps TRBD1 as D (5 bases). The CDR3 contains 13 residues. The V end lost 3 bases, the J end lost 4 bases, and 9 bases lay between the germline ends. CDR1 is SGHTA and CDR2 is FQGNSA in the germline V gene. CDR3 sequence reads: CASSFRVFTEAFF. CDR3 DNA: TGTGCCAGCAGCTTCAGGGTTTTCACTGAAGCTTTCTTT.

The V and J genes are TRBV11-2 and TRBJ2-7; TRBD1 agrees at 8 bases. The CDR3 is 16 amino acids. V lost 4 bases, J lost 4 bases, and 12 bases stayed unmatched. Germline-derived CDR1 and CDR2 are SGHAT and FQNNGV. CDR3 sequence reads: CASSSLPGQDLYEQYF. The CDR3 DNA reads TGTGCCAGCAGCTCTTTACCGGGACAGGACCTATACGAGCAGTACTTC.

J is TRBJ2-7 and V is TRBV7-2; a weak D match, TRBD2 (7 bases). This CDR3 region has 16 residues. V lost 1 base to trimming and J lost 3 bases, with 16 bases between them. Germline V gene data show CDR1 as SGHTA and CDR2 as FQGNSA. CDR3 in DNA: TGTGCCAGCAGCTTAGTTGGGAGGGGGGTTTTCTACGAGCAGTACTTC. It encodes CASSLVGRGVFYEQYF.

This chain joins TRBV20-1 and TRBJ2-1; 13 bases align to TRBD2. This CDR3 spans 20 amino acids. CDR1 DFQATT and CDR2 SNEGSKA come from the germline V gene (reference sequence). Trimming took 0 bases from V and 2 from J; bases not matched to a gene: 13. CDR3 DNA sequence: TGCAGTGCTAGAGATCCCCTGTCACAAACTAGCGGGAGGGCCTACAATGAGCAGTTCTTC. This encodes CSARDPLSQTSGRAYNEQFF.

This rearrangement joins TRBV7-9 to TRBJ1-2, with a weak D call TRBD1 (5 bases). The CDR3 runs to 14 residues. Germline V gene sequence: CDR1 SEHNR, CDR2 FQNEAQ (reference sequence). The germline V and J ends were trimmed by 3 bases and 8 bases, with 16 bases remaining between them. The CDR3 region has the DNA TGTGCCAGCAGCTTCAGGGACCTACAAGAGGGCTACACCTTC. Its translation: CASSFRDLQEGYTF.

This clonotype was seen a handful of times. The chain uses TRBV7-2 and TRBJ2-5, with a possible D match to TRBD1 (5 bases). Deletions cut 8 bases from V and 1 base from J, with 11 bases between. From germline, CDR1 is SGHTA and CDR2 FQGNSA. This CDR3 is built from 13 residues. CDR3 sequence reads: CASGRQSQETQYF. As DNA, the CDR3 is TGTGCCAGCGGCAGACAGTCCCAAGAGACCCAGTACTTC.

This chain connects TRBV12-3 or TRBV12-4 to TRBJ2-2; D remains ambiguous. This CDR3 spans 14 amino acids. Trimming stripped 3 bases from V and 3 bases from J, with 8 bases between. The CDR3 loop is CASSFDPDTGELFF. CDR3 sequence (DNA): TGTGCCAGCAGTTTCGACCCAGACACCGGGGAGCTGTTTTTT.

CDR3 protein: CASRPLRTGQDNEQFF. In DNA form, the CDR3 reads TGTGCCAGCAGGCCACTAAGGACAGGGCAGGACAATGAGCAGTTCTTC. V gene TRBV6-2 or TRBV6-3 combines with J gene TRBJ2-1; 8 bases are a match to TRBD1. The CDR3 is made up of 16 amino acids. V shed 6 bases, J shed 5 bases, and the junction held 12 bases outside the gene matches. Germline assignment: CDR1 MNHEY and CDR2 SVGEGT.

This chain uses TRBV6-2 or TRBV6-3 with TRBJ1-6, with D hard to call. Germline CDR1 reads MNHEY; CDR2 reads SVGEGT. This CDR3 is 15 amino acids long. V lost 5 bases and J lost 9, with 17 bases in between. In DNA form, the CDR3 reads TGTGCCAGCAGTACAGAGAGTGATGTCGGTTCACCCCTCCACTTT. Translation: CASSTESDVGSPLHF.

The rearrangement joins TRBV12-3 or TRBV12-4 to TRBJ1-1; 7 bases are a match to TRBD1. This CDR3 is built from 16 residues. Germline trimming cut 7 bases from V and 4 bases from J; bases unmatched to any gene: 15. The CDR3, as DNA: TGTGCCAGCAACATCAGGGGGGGGCGCGAAGGCACTGAAGCTTTCTTT. It is translated as CASNIRGGREGTEAFF.

Only one count was recorded for this clonotype. The chain combines TRBV2 with TRBJ2-2; 9 positions agree with TRBD2. Germline CDR1 SNHLY, CDR2 FYNNEI. The CDR3 is 16 residues long. The V gene end was trimmed by 6 bases and the J gene end by 2 bases; junction bases not matched to a gene: 7. CDR3 nucleotides: TGTGCCAGCAGGGAACGACTAGCGGCCAACACCGGGGAGCTGTTTTTT. Translation: CASRERLAANTGELFF.

The V and J genes are TRBV12-5 and TRBJ2-7; D is perhaps TRBD2 (5 bases). The length of the CDR3 is 14 residues. Germline V gene data show CDR1 as LGHNT and CDR2 as FRNRAP. The V end lost 3 bases, the J end lost 7 bases, and 16 bases lay between the germline ends. The CDR3 DNA is TGTGCTAGTGGTTTCCTCCGGGCGCCGGGGGAGCAGTACTTC. Its protein product is CASGFLRAPGEQYF.

The gene calls are TRBV6-1 and TRBJ2-1; 9 bases agree with TRBD2. J lost 4 bases, V lost 4 bases, and 14 bases had no gene match. Looked up from germline, CDR1 is MNHNS and CDR2 is SASEGT. There are 18 residues in the CDR3. CDR3 in DNA: TGTGCCAGCAGTGTAAAGCGGGGGGCTACCAGAAATTACAATGAGCAGTTCTTC. This encodes CASSVKRGATRNYNEQFF.

This clonotype has at least ten counts. The chain carries TRBV7-9 and TRBJ1-2, with D tentatively TRBD1 (5 bases). Germline-derived CDR1 and CDR2 are SEHNR and FQNEAQ (reference sequence). The V and J ends lost 5 bases and 4 bases respectively, with 17 bases between them. This CDR3 is built from 15 residues. Here the CDR3 reads CASSLEGGVSYGYTF. As DNA, the CDR3 is TGTGCCAGCAGCCTGGAGGGAGGGGTTTCCTATGGCTACACCTTC.

V is TRBV30 and J is TRBJ1-2; tentatively, D is TRBD1 (5 bases). The V gene's germline CDR1 is GTSNPN and CDR2 SVGIG (reference sequence). This CDR3 is built from 13 residues. Trimming cost V 2 bases and J 2 bases, with 9 bases left between them. Written as DNA, the CDR3 is TGTGCCTGGAGTTCCGGGACGAACTATGGCTACACCTTC. This codes for CAWSSGTNYGYTF.

The chain uses TRBV6-4 and TRBJ2-3; maybe TRBD2 (6 bases). The CDR3 spans 15 residues. V dropped 3 bases and J dropped 2 bases, with 12 bases sitting between them. Germline CDR1 and CDR2: MRHNA and SNTAGT. The CDR3 coding sequence is TGTGCCAGCAGTGAGGAGGGGAGTAACACAGATACGCAGTATTTT. The encoded protein is CASSEEGSNTDTQYF.

The chain uses TRBV14 and TRBJ1-1; no clear D. The V gene's germline CDR1 is SGHDN and CDR2 FVKESK. The germline V and J ends were trimmed by 0 bases and 0 bases, with 8 bases remaining between them. This CDR3 is built from 15 residues. The CDR3 loop reads CASSQEGRLNTEAFF. As DNA, the CDR3 is TGTGCCAGCAGCCAAGAGGGGAGGCTGAACACTGAAGCTTTCTTT.

This clonotype was detected ten times or more. The V gene is TRBV7-6, the J gene TRBJ1-1; maybe TRBD1 (5 bases). The CDR3 runs 13 residues. CDR1 SGHVS and CDR2 FNYEAQ come from the germline V gene. Trimming removed 5 bases from V and 7 bases from J, with 14 bases in between. The CDR3 DNA sequence: TGTGCCAGCAGCCGGGCGGGGGGAAATGAAGCTTTCTTT. Amino acid sequence: CASSRAGGNEAFF.

This clonotype was counted a few times. For the CDR3, the DNA is TGTGCCAGCAGCTTTGGGACAGGATGGATCGTCCACCAAGAGACCCAGTACTTC. This sequence encodes CASSFGTGWIVHQETQYF. The chain links TRBV5-5 to TRBJ2-5, with 8 bases identical to TRBD1. Germline lookup yields CDR1 SGHKS and CDR2 YYEKEE (reference sequence). This CDR3 is 18 amino acids long. After removal of 2 bases from V and 0 bases from J, the junction contained 12 bases not matched to a gene.

In its sample, this clonotype was seen a few times. This chain connects TRBV29-1 to TRBJ2-5, with D possibly TRBD2 on 5 matching bases. CDR1 is SQVTM and CDR2 is ANQGSEA in the germline V gene. V was shortened by 6 bases and J by 5 bases, with 16 bases between the two germline ends. CDR3 length: 13 residues. CDR3 sequence: CSVPPDSGETQYF. CDR3 bases: TGCAGCGTCCCACCGGACTCGGGCGAGACCCAGTACTTC.

V usage is TRBV4-2 and J usage is TRBJ2-1; unclear D gene. Germline values: CDR1 LGHNA, CDR2 YNFKEQ. The CDR3 is 14 residues long. V lost 3 bases, J lost 2 bases, and 8 bases lay in between. This CDR3 is CASSQSRAYNEQFF. The CDR3 coding sequence is TGTGCCAGCAGCCAGTCCCGGGCCTACAATGAGCAGTTCTTC.

Remarks on this clonotype: This may be a read error, as it is one base from a much larger clone. The chain carries TRBV7-2 and TRBJ2-4; D is uncertain. The germline V gene has CDR1 SGHTA and CDR2 FQGNSA. The CDR3 runs to 14 residues. The CDR3 spells CASSPTKAKNSQYF. The DNA of the CDR3 is TGTGCCAGCAGCCCTACAAAAGCCAAAAACAGTCAGTACTTC. Full variable domain (missing parts from reference TRBV7-2 and TRBJ2-4): GAGVSQSPSNKVTEKGKDVELRCDPISGHTALYWYRQSLGQGLEFLIYFQGNSAPDKSGLPSDRFSAERTGGSVSTLTIQRTQQEDSAVYLCASSPTKAKNSQYFGAGTRLSVL.

The table lists this clonotype with a few counts. CDR3 loop: CASSLRGNLYGYTF. The CDR3 DNA sequence: TGTGCCAGCAGCTTGAGGGGGAACCTCTATGGCTACACCTTC. V is TRBV5-5 and J is TRBJ1-2; tentatively, D is TRBD1 (6 bases). Germline V gene data show CDR1 as SGHKS and CDR2 as YYEKEE (reference sequence). CDR3 length equals 14 residues. V was shortened by 1 base and J by 4 bases, with 11 bases between the two germline ends.

This clonotype was seen only a few times. V is TRBV19 and J is TRBJ2-1; TRBD2 is a possible D gene (7 bases). Germline CDR1 is LNHDA and CDR2 is SQIVND (reference sequence). This CDR3 has 13 amino acids. Trimming took 10 bases from V and 8 from J, leaving 18 bases between them. The CDR3 reads CATSVAGAYEQFF. The CDR3, as DNA: TGTGCCACCTCGGTCGCGGGGGCTTATGAGCAGTTCTTC.

This clonotype has a handful of counts. The J gene is TRBJ2-7, the V gene TRBV12-3 or TRBV12-4, with D perhaps matching TRBD2 (7 bases). This CDR3 has 15 residues. Trimming removed 3 bases at V and 3 bases at J, with 15 bases between. CDR3 sequence reads: CASSFGGGGNYEQYF. CDR3 bases: TGTGCCAGCAGTTTTGGAGGGGGGGGAAACTACGAGCAGTACTTC.